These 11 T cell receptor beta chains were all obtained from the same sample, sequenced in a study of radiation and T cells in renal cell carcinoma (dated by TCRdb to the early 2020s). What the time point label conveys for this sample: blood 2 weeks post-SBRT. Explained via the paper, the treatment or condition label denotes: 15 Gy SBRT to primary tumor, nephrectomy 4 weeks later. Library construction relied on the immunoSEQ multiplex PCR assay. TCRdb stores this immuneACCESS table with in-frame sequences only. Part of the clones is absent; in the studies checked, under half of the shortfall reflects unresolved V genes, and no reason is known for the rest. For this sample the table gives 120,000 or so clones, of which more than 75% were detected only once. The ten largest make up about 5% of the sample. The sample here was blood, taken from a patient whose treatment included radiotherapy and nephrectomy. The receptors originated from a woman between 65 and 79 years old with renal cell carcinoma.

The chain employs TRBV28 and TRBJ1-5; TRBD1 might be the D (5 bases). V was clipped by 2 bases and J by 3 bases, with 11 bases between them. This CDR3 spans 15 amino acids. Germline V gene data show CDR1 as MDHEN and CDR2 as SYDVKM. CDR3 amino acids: CASSLGGFVNQPQHF. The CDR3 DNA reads TGTGCCAGCAGTTTAGGGGGTTTTGTCAATCAGCCCCAGCATTTT.

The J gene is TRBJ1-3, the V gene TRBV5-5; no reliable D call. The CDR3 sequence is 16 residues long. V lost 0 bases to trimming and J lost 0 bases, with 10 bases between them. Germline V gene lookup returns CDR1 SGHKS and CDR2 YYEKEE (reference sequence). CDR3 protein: CASSLEGRSSGNTIYF. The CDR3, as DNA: TGTGCCAGCAGCTTGGAAGGACGGAGCTCTGGAAACACCATATATTTT.

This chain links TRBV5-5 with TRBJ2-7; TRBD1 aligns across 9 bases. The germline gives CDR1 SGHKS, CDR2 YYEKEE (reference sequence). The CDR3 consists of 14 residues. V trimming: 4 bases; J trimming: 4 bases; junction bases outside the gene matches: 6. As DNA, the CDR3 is TGTGCCAGCAGCGCCCGGGACAGGGTATACGAGCAGTACTTC. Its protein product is CASSARDRVYEQYF.

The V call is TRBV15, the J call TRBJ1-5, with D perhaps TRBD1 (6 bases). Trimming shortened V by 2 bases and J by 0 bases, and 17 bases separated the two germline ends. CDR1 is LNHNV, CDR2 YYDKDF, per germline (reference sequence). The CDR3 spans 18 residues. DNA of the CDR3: TGTGCCACCAGCAGAATTCAGGATGCCAGGGGTAGCAATCAGCCCCAGCATTTT. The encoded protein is CATSRIQDARGSNQPQHF. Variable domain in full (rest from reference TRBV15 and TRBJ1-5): DAMVIQNPRYQVTQFGKPVTLSCSQTLNHNVMYWYQQKSSQAPKLLFHYYDKDFNNEADTPDNFQSRRPNTSFCFLDIRSPGLGDTAMYLCATSRIQDARGSNQPQHFGDGTRLSIL.

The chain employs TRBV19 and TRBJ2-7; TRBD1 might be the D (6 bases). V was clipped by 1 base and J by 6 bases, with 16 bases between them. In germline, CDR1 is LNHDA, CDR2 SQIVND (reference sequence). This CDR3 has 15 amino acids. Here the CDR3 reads CASSIVDSGAVEQYF. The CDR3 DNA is TGTGCCAGTAGTATAGTGGATTCAGGGGCGGTCGAGCAGTACTTC.

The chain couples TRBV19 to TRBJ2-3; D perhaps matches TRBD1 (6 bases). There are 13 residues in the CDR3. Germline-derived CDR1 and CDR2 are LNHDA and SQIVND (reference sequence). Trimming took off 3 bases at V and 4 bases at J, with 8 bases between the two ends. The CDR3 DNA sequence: TGTGCCAGTAGTATTACAGGGTCAGATACGCAGTATTTT. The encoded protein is CASSITGSDTQYF.

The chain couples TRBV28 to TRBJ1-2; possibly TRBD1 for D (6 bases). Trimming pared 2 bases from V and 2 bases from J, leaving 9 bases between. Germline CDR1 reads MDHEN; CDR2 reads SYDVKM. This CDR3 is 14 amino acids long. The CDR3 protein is CASSLPGDNYGYTF. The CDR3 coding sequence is TGTGCCAGCAGTTTACCAGGGGACAACTATGGCTACACCTTC.

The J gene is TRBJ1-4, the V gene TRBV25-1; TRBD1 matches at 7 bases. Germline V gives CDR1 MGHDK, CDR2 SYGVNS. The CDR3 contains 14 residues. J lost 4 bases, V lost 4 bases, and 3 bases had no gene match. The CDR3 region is CASSGDRYNEKLFF. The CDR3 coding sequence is TGTGCCAGCAGTGGGGACAGATATAATGAAAAACTGTTTTTT.

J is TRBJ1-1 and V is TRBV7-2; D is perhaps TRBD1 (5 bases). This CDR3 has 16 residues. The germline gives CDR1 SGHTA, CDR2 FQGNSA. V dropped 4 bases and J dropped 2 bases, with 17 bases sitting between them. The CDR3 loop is CASSSLGLGENTEAFF. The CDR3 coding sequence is TGTGCCAGCAGCTCCCTAGGGTTGGGGGAAAACACTGAAGCTTTCTTT.

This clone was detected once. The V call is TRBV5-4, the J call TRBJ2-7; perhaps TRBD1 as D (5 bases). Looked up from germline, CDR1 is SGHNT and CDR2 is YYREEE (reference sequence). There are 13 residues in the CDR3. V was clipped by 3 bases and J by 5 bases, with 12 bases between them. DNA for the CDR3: TGTGCCAGCAGCTGGCAGGGTCGCAACGAGCAGTACTTC. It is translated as CASSWQGRNEQYF.

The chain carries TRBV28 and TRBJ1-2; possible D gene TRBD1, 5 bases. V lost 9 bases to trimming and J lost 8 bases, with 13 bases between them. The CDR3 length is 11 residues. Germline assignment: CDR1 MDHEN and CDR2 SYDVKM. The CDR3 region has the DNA TGTGCCAGTCGCCAGGGAATCGGCTACACCTTC. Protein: CASRQGIGYTF.